A selection of T cell receptor beta chains follows, all from one sample in a study of radiation and T cells in renal cell carcinoma. Sequencing was performed with immunoSEQ multiplex PCR; in TCRdb, only in-frame clones are kept and a portion is missing. The sample carries more than 100,000 clones, more than 75% recorded once. The specimen was blood, collected from a patient whose treatment included radiotherapy and nephrectomy. All receptors come from a woman in her 70s with renal cell carcinoma. Both conserved end residues are part of each CDR3. D genes are given only for firm matches. The size entry is marked missing in some rows and otherwise reads once, few, many or a size class.

clone_size	cdr3_length	d_call	v_call	j_call	cdr3_aa	cdr3_nt
-	12	-	TRBV28	TRBJ1-5	CASRGPGNPQHF	TGTGCCAGCAGAGGACCAGGGAACCCCCAGCATTTT
once	15	-	TRBV9	TRBJ1-6	CASSVGGAGNSPLHF	TGTGCCAGCAGCGTAGGGGGCGCGGGGAATTCACCCCTCCACTTT
-	16	TRBD2	TRBV7-3	TRBJ2-1	CASSLRASGVSNEQFF	TGTGCCAGCAGCTTAAGGGCTAGCGGGGTCAGTAATGAGCAGTTCTTC
-	15	-	TRBV7-9	TRBJ1-3	CASSLATSSGNTIYF	TGTGCCAGCAGCTTAGCGACTAGCTCTGGAAACACCATATATTTT
once	16	TRBD2	TRBV4-2	TRBJ2-4	CASSPGGGVAKNIQYF	TGTGCCAGCAGCCCGGGGGGGGGCGTAGCCAAAAACATTCAGTACTTC
-	16	-	TRBV18	TRBJ1-6	CASSPMGSSYNSPLHF	TGTGCCAGCTCACCCATGGGGAGCTCCTATAATTCACCCCTCCACTTT
-	14	TRBD1	TRBV28	TRBJ2-7	CASSPGTGVQEQYF	TGTGCCAGCAGTCCCGGGACAGGGGTACAAGAGCAGTACTTC
-	14	-	TRBV9	TRBJ1-6	CASTPGENNSPLHF	TGTGCCAGCACCCCGGGGGAGAATAATTCACCCCTCCACTTT
few	14	TRBD1	TRBV9	TRBJ1-1	CASSTRQGSTEAFF	TGTGCCAGCAGCACCAGACAGGGGAGTACTGAAGCTTTCTTT
-	15	-	TRBV4-3	TRBJ2-7	CASSQEGRGPYEQYF	TGCGCCAGCAGCCAAGAGGGTAGGGGACCCTACGAGCAGTACTTC
once	15	TRBD1	TRBV5-8	TRBJ1-3	CASSLGTGSGNTIYF	TGTGCCAGCAGCTTGGGGACAGGCTCTGGAAACACCATATATTTT
-	14	-	TRBV6-5	TRBJ1-1	CASRTTGLNTEAFF	TGTGCCAGCAGGACAACAGGGCTGAACACTGAAGCTTTCTTT
-	13	TRBD1	TRBV29-1	TRBJ1-1	CSVSGQGNTEAFF	TGCAGCGTATCGGGACAGGGGAACACTGAAGCTTTCTTT
-	13	-	TRBV15	TRBJ2-1	CATSRDWSDEQFF	TGTGCCACCAGCAGAGATTGGAGCGATGAGCAGTTCTTC
-	15	-	TRBV19	TRBJ2-6	CASQLASSGANVLTF	TGTGCCAGCCAACTAGCTTCTTCTGGGGCCAACGTCCTGACTTTC
-	14	-	TRBV7-2	TRBJ1-2	CASSPPTAQYGYTF	TGTGCCAGCAGCCCCCCCACGGCCCAGTATGGCTACACCTTC
-	16	TRBD1	TRBV4-2	TRBJ1-1	CASSQEAGGRNTEAFF	TGTGCCAGCAGCCAAGAGGCAGGGGGCAGGAACACTGAAGCTTTCTTT
-	16	TRBD1	TRBV28	TRBJ1-2	CASSPPRTGGTYGYTF	TGTGCCAGCAGTCCCCCGAGGACAGGGGGGACCTATGGCTACACCTTC
-	13	-	TRBV27	TRBJ2-7	CASSLTGPYEQYF	TGTGCCAGCAGTTTAACAGGGCCCTACGAGCAGTACTTC
-	14	-	TRBV6-5	TRBJ2-1	CASSYSPSGDEQFF	TGTGCCAGCAGTTACTCCCCGTCTGGGGATGAGCAGTTCTTC
-	14	-	TRBV6-6	TRBJ1-3	CASSPQGSGNTIYF	TGTGCCAGCAGTCCACAGGGTTCTGGAAACACCATATATTTT
once	16	-	TRBV28	TRBJ2-3	CASSDTLGGGTDTQYF	TGTGCCAGCAGCGATACCTTAGGCGGCGGCACAGATACGCAGTATTTT
-	13	-	TRBV2	TRBJ2-3	CASSGQSTDTQYF	TGTGCCAGCAGCGGACAGTCCACAGATACGCAGTATTTT
-	14	TRBD1	TRBV7-2	TRBJ1-3	CASSLEGAVYTIYF	TGTGCCAGCAGCCTCGAGGGGGCGGTGTACACCATATATTTT
-	15	-	TRBV7-2	TRBJ1-1	CASSLSNTPNTEAFF	TGTGCCAGCAGCTTATCAAACACTCCAAACACTGAAGCTTTCTTT
-	17	-	TRBV9	TRBJ2-3	CASSGGRGLPVTDTQYF	TGTGCCAGCAGTGGGGGGCGGGGACTTCCCGTCACAGATACGCAGTATTTT
-	16	TRBD1	TRBV5-5	TRBJ1-2	CASRVLGTGAHYGYTF	TGTGCCAGCAGGGTCCTCGGGACAGGGGCCCACTATGGCTACACCTTC
-	13	-	TRBV19	TRBJ2-7	CASSIGGAYEQYF	TGTGCCAGTAGTATCGGCGGGGCCTACGAGCAGTACTTC
-	17	-	TRBV4-2	TRBJ2-6	CASSHQTSIAGANVLTF	TGTGCCAGCAGCCACCAGACCTCGATAGCAGGGGCCAACGTCCTGACTTTC
-	14	TRBD2	TRBV27	TRBJ2-5	CASRPEGRGPTQYF	TGTGCCAGCAGGCCCGAGGGGAGGGGCCCTACCCAGTACTTC
-	14	TRBD2	TRBV30	TRBJ2-7	CAWRTSGGAGEQYF	TGTGCCTGGCGGACCAGCGGGGGGGCGGGGGAGCAGTACTTC
once	13	-	TRBV6-1	TRBJ1-3	CAGAAGPGNTIYF	TGTGCCGGCGCGGCAGGGCCTGGAAACACCATATATTTT
-	11	-	TRBV5-1	TRBJ1-1	CASSLDREAFF	TGCGCCAGCAGCTTGGACAGAGAAGCTTTCTTT
-	14	-	TRBV2	TRBJ2-3	CASSEGTSYRPQYF	TGTGCCAGCAGTGAAGGAACGTCTTATCGCCCACAGTATTTT
-	13	-	TRBV7-6	TRBJ2-3	CASSLDFGDTQYF	TGTGCCAGCAGCTTAGACTTCGGGGATACGCAGTATTTT
-	18	-	TRBV5-1	TRBJ1-3	CASSLGEGLASSGNTIYF	TGCGCCAGCAGCTTGGGAGAGGGCCTCGCGAGCTCTGGAAACACCATATATTTT
-	15	TRBD2	TRBV9	TRBJ2-3	CASSVVAGSTDTQYF	TGTGCCAGCAGCGTAGTAGCGGGGAGCACAGATACGCAGTATTTT
-	15	TRBD1	TRBV11-3	TRBJ2-7	CASSYPGQGHYEQYF	TGTGCCAGCAGCTATCCGGGACAGGGGCACTACGAGCAGTACTTC
-	13	-	TRBV7-2	TRBJ1-5	CASSLFGDQPQHF	TGTGCCAGCAGCTTGTTCGGAGATCAGCCCCAGCATTTT
-	12	TRBD1	TRBV19	TRBJ2-7	CASNDRVSEQYF	TGTGCCAGTAACGACAGGGTGAGCGAGCAGTACTTC
-	18	TRBD1	TRBV15	TRBJ1-1	CATTRGIAGTGEIAEAFF	TGTGCCACCACCAGAGGTATAGCCGGGACAGGGGAAATCGCTGAAGCTTTCTTT
-	13	-	TRBV9	TRBJ1-1	CASSVGPNTEAFF	TGTGCCAGCAGCGTAGGTCCGAACACTGAAGCTTTCTTT
-	12	-	TRBV30	TRBJ1-1	CAWSPRSTEAFF	TGTGCCTGGAGTCCCCGTAGTACTGAAGCTTTCTTT
-	14	-	TRBV28	TRBJ2-7	CASNPGPSSYEQYF	TGTGCCAGCAATCCCGGGCCTAGCTCCTACGAGCAGTACTTC
-	13	-	TRBV7-2	TRBJ2-3	CASSGRGGLEQYF	TGTGCCAGCAGCGGACGTGGGGGTTTGGAGCAGTATTTT
-	16	-	TRBV27	TRBJ1-2	CASSLGRDLKAYGYTF	TGTGCCAGCAGTTTAGGAAGGGACCTCAAAGCCTATGGCTACACCTTC
once	11	-	TRBV20-1	TRBJ2-7	CSASFHYEQYF	TGCAGTGCTAGTTTCCACTACGAGCAGTACTTC
-	15	TRBD1	TRBV19	TRBJ1-2	CASSTGPGGVYGYTF	TGTGCCAGTAGTACAGGCCCAGGGGGCGTTTACGGCTACACCTTC
-	15	-	TRBV5-1	TRBJ2-3	CASSLDSPSTDTQYF	TGCGCCAGCAGCCTCGACAGCCCTAGCACAGATACGCAGTATTTT
-	17	TRBD2	TRBV4-2	TRBJ2-1	CASSQVFSGGGPNEQFF	TGTGCCAGCAGCCAAGTCTTCTCTGGCGGGGGGCCGAATGAGCAGTTCTTC
-	16	-	TRBV5-1	TRBJ1-5	CASSLLPGVSNQPQHF	TGCGCCAGCAGCTTGCTGCCTGGGGTTAGCAATCAGCCCCAGCATTTT